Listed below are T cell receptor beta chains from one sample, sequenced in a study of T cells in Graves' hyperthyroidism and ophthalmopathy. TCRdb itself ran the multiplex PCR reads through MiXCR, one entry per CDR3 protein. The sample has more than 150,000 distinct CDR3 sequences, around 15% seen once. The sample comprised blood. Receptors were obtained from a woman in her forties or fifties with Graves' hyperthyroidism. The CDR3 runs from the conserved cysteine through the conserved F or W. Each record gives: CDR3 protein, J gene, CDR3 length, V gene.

CDR3aa: CASSEFTGSSYEQYF
j_gene: TRBJ2-7
len: 15
v_gene: TRBV6-1

CDR3aa: CASSPGLAATGELFF
j_gene: TRBJ2-2
len: 15
v_gene: TRBV7-3

CDR3aa: CASSLDGTRGYTF
j_gene: TRBJ1-2
len: 13
v_gene: TRBV5-1

CDR3aa: CASSPLGGITEAFF
j_gene: TRBJ1-1
len: 14
v_gene: TRBV27

CDR3aa: CASSYSRTGLNTEAFF
j_gene: TRBJ1-1
len: 16
v_gene: TRBV6-6

CDR3aa: CASSEARSLTDTQYF
j_gene: TRBJ2-3
len: 15
v_gene: TRBV6-1

CDR3aa: CASSWGTGSGYTF
j_gene: TRBJ1-2
len: 13
v_gene: TRBV5-1

CDR3aa: CASSEQRTDTQYF
j_gene: TRBJ2-3
len: 13
v_gene: TRBV7-3

CDR3aa: CASSPRGSYEQYF
j_gene: TRBJ2-7
len: 13
v_gene: TRBV28

CDR3aa: CASSLPWDSNSYGYTF
j_gene: TRBJ1-2
len: 16
v_gene: TRBV5-6

CDR3aa: CASSPNLRGDTQYF
j_gene: TRBJ2-3
len: 14
v_gene: TRBV7-3

CDR3aa: CASSIGWSTEAFF
j_gene: TRBJ1-1
len: 13
v_gene: TRBV19

CDR3aa: CASSYGGGGAWNEQFF
j_gene: TRBJ2-1
len: 16
v_gene: TRBV6-2/TRBV6-3

CDR3aa: CASSSQTENTEAFF
j_gene: TRBJ1-1
len: 14
v_gene: TRBV4-1

CDR3aa: CASSLESYGYTF
j_gene: TRBJ1-2
len: 12
v_gene: TRBV5-1

CDR3aa: CASSYPGTGQVDTIYF
j_gene: TRBJ1-3
len: 16
v_gene: TRBV6-9

CDR3aa: CASSLIGNYEQYF
j_gene: TRBJ2-7
len: 13
v_gene: TRBV7-9

CDR3aa: CASSQDLKGAGHTF
j_gene: TRBJ1-2
len: 14
v_gene: TRBV3-1

CDR3aa: CASGAVHRISSDF
j_gene: TRBJ2-5
len: 13
v_gene: TRBV6-1

CDR3aa: CASSLAPRGNQPQHF
j_gene: TRBJ1-5
len: 15
v_gene: TRBV12-3/TRBV12-4

CDR3aa: CATSENRERVAFF
j_gene: TRBJ1-1
len: 13
v_gene: TRBV6-1